The 32 T cell receptor beta chains presented below share a single source sample, sequenced in a study of T cells in Graves' hyperthyroidism and ophthalmopathy. RNA transcripts gave rise to amplified TCR beta CDR3 regions. With the HTBI primer set, the TCR CDR3 went through a first round of RT-PCR. MiXCR, applied by TCRdb to the multiplex PCR reads, yields one record per CDR3 protein. The sample holds more than 650,000 distinct CDR3 sequences, around 15% seen once. Sequenced sample: blood. The receptors were sampled from a woman aged 18-30 years with Graves' hyperthyroidism.

As for this clonotype: Being one base from a much bigger clone, this may be a read error. The chain employs TRBV7-9 and TRBJ2-7; 9 nucleotides agree with TRBD2. The CDR3 extends over 15 amino acids. The junction had 6 bases not matched to a gene; V was cut back by 2 bases and J by 4 bases. Germline V gene lookup returns CDR1 SEHNR and CDR2 FQNEAQ (reference sequence). CDR3 protein: CASSLRTSAHYEQYF. The DNA for the CDR3 is TGTGCCAGCAGCTTAAGGACTAGCGCCCATTACGAGCAGTACTTC.

The sample holds a few counts of this clonotype. The V call is TRBV7-9, the J call TRBJ2-5, with a possible D match to TRBD1 (6 bases). The CDR3 covers 13 residues. Trimming removed 6 bases from V and 13 bases from J, with 21 bases in between. Germline loops: CDR1 SEHNR, CDR2 FQNEAQ (reference sequence). This chain's CDR3 is CASRSPSQGALYF. The CDR3 coding sequence is TGTGCCAGCAGGAGCCCTTCACAGGGAGCTTTGTACTTC.

This rearrangement joins TRBV6-1 to TRBJ2-7; 7 positions match TRBD1. This CDR3 spans 16 amino acids. J was trimmed by 7 bases and V by 5 bases; bases with no gene match: 17. Germline assignment: CDR1 MNHNS and CDR2 SASEGT. The CDR3 region is CASSPNGQVLRFEQYF. The CDR3 nucleotides read TGTGCCAGCAGTCCAAACGGACAGGTCCTCCGCTTTGAGCAGTACTTC.

Ten or more counts support this clonotype. The chain couples TRBV2 to TRBJ2-4; TRBD1 aligns across 9 bases. CDR1 is SNHLY, CDR2 FYNNEI, per germline. The length of the CDR3 is 13 residues. V lost 7 bases, J lost 8 bases, and 6 bases stayed unmatched. The CDR3, as DNA: TGTGCCAGCATCCCCGGACAGGGGCACATTCAGTACTTC. Protein sequence: CASIPGQGHIQYF.

This clonotype showed up many times. The CDR3 protein is CASRPGRDHQPQHF. CDR3 sequence (DNA): TGTGCCAGCAGACCCGGGAGGGACCATCAGCCCCAGCATTTT. The chain links TRBV6-1 to TRBJ1-5; maybe TRBD1 (5 bases). The germline V gene encodes CDR1 MNHNS and CDR2 SASEGT. The CDR3 is 14 residues long. V gave up 6 bases and J gave up 5 bases, with 14 bases separating them.

The rearrangement joins TRBV6-1 to TRBJ2-6; D ambiguous. Trimming left V 3 bases short and J 0 bases short, with 15 bases between. Germline V gene sequence: CDR1 MNHNS, CDR2 SASEGT. The CDR3 has 18 amino acids. As DNA, the CDR3 is TGTGCCAGCAGTGATAATAGGGTCATTCGCTCTGGGGCCAACGTCCTGACTTTC. Translated: CASSDNRVIRSGANVLTF.

The chain couples TRBV11-1 to TRBJ2-1, with 9 bases lining up with TRBD2. J gave up 4 bases and V 3 bases, and 7 bases lay outside the gene matches. This CDR3 is 16 amino acids long. The germline gives CDR1 SGHAT, CDR2 FQDESV (reference sequence). In DNA form, the CDR3 reads TGTGCCAGCAGCTTGTGGGGGCGGGAGGGGTACAATGAGCAGTTCTTC. This codes for CASSLWGREGYNEQFF. Full variable domain (outside the CDR3, taken from reference TRBV11-1 and TRBJ2-1): EAEVAQSPRYKITEKSQAVAFWCDPISGHATLYWYRQILGQGPELLVQFQDESVVDDSQLPKDRFSAERLKGVDSTLKIQPAELGDSAMYLCASSLWGREGYNEQFFGPGTRLTVL.

Only a few counts were recorded for this clonotype. V usage is TRBV19 and J usage is TRBJ2-2; D call uncertain. Germline assignment: CDR1 LNHDA and CDR2 SQIVND (reference sequence). The CDR3 sequence is 14 residues long. V was pared by 3 bases and J by 1 base, with 6 bases between. CDR3 region: CASSIAQNTGELFF. The CDR3 nucleotides are TGTGCCAGTAGTATCGCCCAGAACACCGGGGAGCTGTTTTTT.

This clonotype was seen at least ten times. The rearrangement links TRBV20-1 to TRBJ2-3; 10 positions match TRBD1. CDR3 length: 20 amino acids. V was pared by 3 bases and J by 2 bases, with 20 bases of the junction left unmatched. CDR1 DFQATT and CDR2 SNEGSKA come from the germline V gene (reference sequence). CDR3 DNA sequence: TGCAGTGCTAGTGCCTCGGGAACCGGGACAGGGGTTGGGGCCACAGATACGCAGTATTTT. Encoded protein: CSASASGTGTGVGATDTQYF.

This clonotype was found a few times. This chain connects TRBV12-3 or TRBV12-4 to TRBJ1-6; 9 bases fit TRBD1. The junction had 18 bases not matched to a gene; V was cut back by 3 bases and J by 9 bases. The CDR3 is 19 residues long. The CDR3 here is CASSFVKSGTGIRSSPLHF. The CDR3 DNA is TGTGCCAGCAGTTTTGTCAAATCCGGGACAGGGATCAGGAGTTCACCCCTCCACTTT.

This clonotype was counted a few times. J is TRBJ1-4 and V is TRBV7-2, with a possible D match to TRBD1 (5 bases). Trimming removed 1 base at V and 12 bases at J, with 24 bases between. This CDR3 comprises 17 residues. The germline gives CDR1 SGHTA, CDR2 FQGNSA. The CDR3 nucleotides are TGTGCCAGCAGCTTAGAGAGGGACTACCTCTACGATGGCGAACTGTTTTTT. Protein: CASSLERDYLYDGELFF.

At least ten counts were recorded for this clonotype. The chain uses TRBV11-3 and TRBJ2-2; a weak D match, TRBD2 (6 bases). Germline V gene lookup returns CDR1 SGHNT and CDR2 YENEEA. The CDR3 extends over 15 amino acids. With 4 bases removed from V and 1 base from J, the gap between germline ends came to 10 bases. CDR3 DNA: TGTGCCAGCAGCTCCCGTAGCGGGAACACCGGGGAGCTGTTTTTT. Its protein product is CASSSRSGNTGELFF.

As regards this clonotype: Since a much larger clone is just one base distant, this may be a read error. J is TRBJ2-5 and V is TRBV12-3 or TRBV12-4, with 10 bases fitting TRBD2. V lost 2 bases and J lost 0; bases outside the gene matches: 3. CDR3 length: 16 residues. The CDR3: CASSLLSGRYQETQYF. Here the CDR3 DNA reads TGTGCCAGCAGTTTACTTAGCGGGAGGTACCAAGAGACCCAGTACTTC.

The chain recombines TRBV9 with TRBJ2-1; 9 nucleotides agree with TRBD1. The CDR3 has 15 residues. V was clipped by 0 bases and J by 7 bases; unmatched bases: 5. Germline V gene data show CDR1 as SGDLS and CDR2 as YYNGEE. The CDR3 loop reads CASSVVGQGRNEQFF. The CDR3 DNA sequence: TGTGCCAGCAGCGTAGTTGGACAGGGGAGAAATGAGCAGTTCTTC.

This clonotype was detected ten times or more. The chain employs TRBV7-3 and TRBJ2-7; D may be TRBD1 (5 bases). Between the trimmed V and J ends, which lost 5 bases and 4 bases, there was a span of 12 bases. The CDR3 contains 13 residues. Germline V gene data show CDR1 as SGHTA and CDR2 as FQGTGA. For the CDR3, the DNA is TGTGCCAGCAGCCCTCAATCAGGGTACGAGCAGTACTTC. It yields the protein CASSPQSGYEQYF.

As for this clonotype: A much larger clonotype is one base distant, so this may be a read error. The chain's CDR3 is CSANGAGGGGDTEYF. The DNA of the CDR3 is TGCAGTGCTAACGGGGCGGGAGGGGGCGGAGATACGGAGTATTTT. This chain joins TRBV20-1 and TRBJ2-3, with TRBD2 matching over 9 bases. The CDR3 contains 15 residues. The germline gives CDR1 DFQATT, CDR2 SNEGSKA (reference sequence).

J is TRBJ1-4 and V is TRBV5-5, with 10 bases lining up with TRBD1. The CDR3 runs to 15 residues. Trimming removed 4 bases from V and 7 bases from J; junction bases left unmatched: 7. The germline V gene encodes CDR1 SGHKS and CDR2 YYEKEE (reference sequence). CDR3 in DNA: TGTGCCAGCAGCCAAGGACAGGGGGTGACTGAAAAACTGTTTTTT. Translated, it gives CASSQGQGVTEKLFF.

This clonotype was found many times. This chain joins TRBV11-2 and TRBJ2-3, with D uncertain. Deletions cut 7 bases from V and 0 bases from J, with 11 bases between. Germline CDR1 SGHAT, CDR2 FQNNGV. The CDR3 sequence is 14 residues long. The CDR3 bases are TGTGCCAGCAATCCAGTCACTAGCACAGATACGCAGTATTTT. Its protein product is CASNPVTSTDTQYF.

This clonotype was counted a single time. The V call is TRBV7-2, the J call TRBJ2-7; 10 bases align to TRBD1. CDR1 and CDR2 from the germline V gene are SGHTA and FQGNSA. CDR3 length: 17 amino acids. Trimming cost V 5 bases and J 5 bases; bases outside gene matches: 15. CDR3 sequence: CASSDPQGQGLVHEQYF. CDR3 DNA: TGTGCCAGCAGCGACCCTCAGGGACAGGGGTTAGTCCACGAGCAGTACTTC.

This clonotype was recorded many times. This chain joins TRBV6-2 or TRBV6-3 and TRBJ2-1, with 8 bases identical to TRBD2. CDR3 size: 14 residues. The trim removed 6 bases at V and 6 bases at J, leaving 7 bases unmatched. Germline V CDR1 and CDR2: MNHEY, SVGEGT. The CDR3 DNA follows: TGTGCCAGCAGGTTGAGGCGGGAGGTCAATGAGCAGTTCTTC. This codes for CASRLRREVNEQFF.

This clonotype counts as medium-sized. The chain combines TRBV28 with TRBJ1-5; D remains ambiguous. The CDR3 consists of 14 residues. V was cut by 4 bases and J by 0 bases, with 7 bases left in between. Germline CDR1 reads MDHEN; CDR2 reads SYDVKM. The CDR3 DNA sequence: TGTGCCAGCAGTTCCTTAAATAGCAATCAGCCCCAGCATTTT. This codes for CASSSLNSNQPQHF.

The V gene is TRBV15, the J gene TRBJ2-1; 7 bases line up with TRBD2. The trim removed 1 base at V and 0 bases at J, leaving 6 bases unmatched. The CDR3 spans 17 residues. Germline V gene sequence: CDR1 LNHNV, CDR2 YYDKDF (reference sequence). In DNA form, the CDR3 reads TGTGCCACCAGCAGAGCGGCACTAGCGAGCTCCTACAATGAGCAGTTCTTC. As protein: CATSRAALASSYNEQFF.

This chain joins TRBV4-2 and TRBJ2-7; D may be TRBD1 or TRBD2 (5 bases each). The CDR3 runs to 17 residues. Germline V gives CDR1 LGHNA, CDR2 YNFKEQ. V was trimmed by 2 bases and J by 2 bases, leaving 19 bases between them. CDR3 residues: CASSQPSSGAKAYEQYF. Here the CDR3 DNA reads TGTGCCAGCAGCCAACCTAGCTCCGGGGCCAAAGCCTACGAGCAGTACTTC.

The chain uses TRBV6-1 and TRBJ1-5; D is perhaps TRBD1 (6 bases). The V end was cut by 6 bases, the J end by 7 bases, with 19 bases between. Germline values: CDR1 MNHNS, CDR2 SASEGT. The CDR3 has 15 amino acids. Here the CDR3 reads CASSQLSGGLQPQHF. Written as DNA, the CDR3 is TGTGCCAGCAGCCAGCTGTCCGGGGGCTTACAGCCCCAGCATTTT.

This clonotype showed up many times. The J gene is TRBJ2-3, the V gene TRBV10-3; D may be TRBD1 (5 bases). V was cut by 9 bases and J by 4 bases, with 20 bases left in between. Germline V gene sequence: CDR1 ENHRY, CDR2 SYGVKD. This CDR3 has 15 amino acids. In nucleotides, the CDR3 is TGTGCCATACGAGCGACAGCCTCCGCCGCAGATACGCAGTATTTT. This encodes CAIRATASAADTQYF.

Worth noting for this clonotype: Being one base from a much bigger clone, this may be a read error. This chain uses TRBV27 with TRBJ2-1, with TRBD2 matching over 7 bases. The CDR3 runs to 15 residues. Germline lookup yields CDR1 MNHEY and CDR2 SMNVEV (reference sequence). CDR3 in DNA: TGTGCCAGCAGTGGAGCGGGTTGGGACTACAATAAGCAGTTCTTC. It yields the protein CASSGAGWDYNKQFF.

The gene calls are TRBV29-1 and TRBJ1-2, with 8 nucleotides matching TRBD1. Germline V gene lookup returns CDR1 SQVTM and CDR2 ANQGSEA. The V and J ends lost 5 bases and 7 bases, in that order; junction bases with no gene match: 6. CDR3 length: 12 amino acids. For the CDR3, the DNA is TGCAGCGTTTTTCAGGGGGCGGGTGGCTACACCTTC. It codes for CSVFQGAGGYTF.

This clonotype was observed a few times. J is TRBJ2-3 and V is TRBV18; D remains ambiguous. V lost 5 bases to trimming and J lost 0 bases, with 6 bases between them. CDR1 is KGHSH and CDR2 is LQKENI in the germline V gene. The CDR3 is 13 amino acids. CDR3 nucleotide sequence: TGTGCCAGCTCAGAGATGAGCACAGATACGCAGTATTTT. This codes for CASSEMSTDTQYF.

The chain is built from TRBV2 and TRBJ2-1, with D perhaps given as TRBD1 or TRBD2 (6 bases each). The CDR3 is 13 amino acids. The V end was cut by 7 bases, the J end by 4 bases, with 11 bases between. From germline, CDR1 is SNHLY and CDR2 FYNNEI. CDR3 sequence reads: CASIGGYYNEQFF. The CDR3 region has the DNA TGTGCCAGCATAGGGGGGTATTACAATGAGCAGTTCTTC. The full variable domain, completed using reference TRBV2 and TRBJ2-1, is EPEVTQTPSHQVTQMGQEVILRCVPISNHLYFYWYRQILGQKVEFLVSFYNNEISEKSEIFDDQFSVERPDGSNFTLKIRSTKLEDSAMYFCASIGGYYNEQFFGPGTRLTVL.

This clonotype was recorded many times. V gene TRBV20-1 combines with J gene TRBJ1-1; no firm D call. V gave up 2 bases and J gave up 4 bases, with 14 bases separating them. The CDR3 runs 14 residues. Germline V CDR1 and CDR2: DFQATT, SNEGSKA (reference sequence). CDR3 region: CSARPSSGSTEAFF. The CDR3, as DNA: TGCAGTGCTAGACCGTCCTCCGGGTCCACTGAAGCTTTCTTT.

This clonotype showed up just a few times. As DNA, the CDR3 is TGTGCCAGCAGTTCTAGGGGCGAGGTTAACACTGAAGCTTTCTTT. Translated, it gives CASSSRGEVNTEAFF. This rearrangement joins TRBV6-5 to TRBJ1-1; D might be TRBD1 (5 bases). The CDR3 spans 15 residues. Germline loops: CDR1 MNHEY, CDR2 SVGAGI. The V end was cut by 4 bases, the J end by 2 bases, with 14 bases between.

The rearrangement links TRBV6-4 to TRBJ2-3; 14 bases line up with TRBD2. This CDR3 contains 16 residues. Trimming removed 3 bases from V and 6 bases from J; junction bases left unmatched: 5. Germline-derived CDR1 and CDR2 are MRHNA and SNTAGT. CDR3 region: CASSESGLAGADTQYF. CDR3 sequence (DNA): TGTGCCAGCAGTGAATCGGGACTAGCGGGAGCTGATACGCAGTATTTT.